This T cell receptor beta chain was captured by sequencing in a study of blood T cells in healthy people across ages. Ten or more counts support this clonotype. Alongside a J-beta primer mix, a sample-barcoded 5' primer served in a second PCR lasting about 7 to 11 cycles. Every cDNA was tagged by a template-switch adaptor with 12 random nucleotides. Each CDR3 protein gets one entry after TCRdb re-called the 5' RACE reads with MiXCR. Among 450,000 to 650,000 distinct CDR3 sequences listed, about 25% were seen once. Germline V gene sequence: CDR1 MGHRA, CDR2 YSYEKL. The CDR3 totals 15 residues. The sample also formed part of further work on T cells of mothers and their children.

The source is a boy younger than 18 in good health. The sample taken for sequencing was blood. The chain is built from TRBV4-1 and TRBJ2-5; 9 bases are a match to TRBD1. The closer fit of TRBJ2-1 to the DNA end suggests the J call may be wrong. The CDR3 DNA is TGCGCCAGCAGCCAGAGGACAGGGGTTTTCTATGAGCAGTTCTTC. The encoded protein is CASSQRTGVFYEQFF.